The source of this T cell receptor (beta chain) is a study of identical twins. Study results and caveats: Alpha sequences that were out-of-frame and twin-shared showed an excess of low generation probability. Abundant cord blood beta clonotypes carried fewer insertions; memory repertoires showed none.

A note on this clonotype: Its matching antigen is unknown.

Trimming at V came to 2 bases and at J to 8 bases, leaving 6 bases not matched to a gene. Germline V lookup: CDR1 MNHEY, CDR2 SMNVEV (reference sequence). The CDR3 sequence is 14 residues long. One entry per CDR3 protein, called by TCRdb with MiXCR from the 5' RACE reads. The profile covers roughly 1,500,000 distinct CDR3 sequences, with 32% appearing a single time and more than 0.25% taken by the ten largest. With no exceptions, donors were healthy Caucasians. The sequencing input was cord blood. This sequence originates from a newborn girl in good health. This sequence joins TRBV27 and TRBJ2-3; 8 positions agree with TRBD1. The CDR3 DNA reads TGTGCCAGCAGTTTAAACAGGGGGTTTGGTACGCAGTATTTT. Its protein product is CASSLNRGFGTQYF.